This T cell receptor beta chain is drawn from a study of T cell changes during pregnancy in multiple sclerosis (dated 2019 in TCRdb). Concerning the study at large: The study examined how the T cell repertoire changed over the course of pregnancy in women with multiple sclerosis.

From the cysteine through the phenylalanine, the CDR3 covers 14 amino acids. The kept DNA is CDR3 alone, 42 bases in frame from the first base. Reading the germline V gene (reference sequence) gives CDR1 MNHEY and CDR2 SMNVEV. V is cut back by 7 bases and J by 3 bases, with 9 bases in the junction unmatched. A word on this clone: The clone's antigen remains unknown. It has no much larger one-base neighbor in the sample; base qualities were not kept.

Library prep was done by the immunoSEQ multiplex PCR assay. TCRdb re-hosts the immuneACCESS table, in-frame sequences only. Its copies lack some clones; in the studies checked, an unresolved V gene accounts for under half of them, and the cause for the rest is not known. The sample table contains some 100,000 clones; only one count was recorded for around 93% of them. The biggest ten clones account for roughly 1% of the sample. This chain joins TRBV27 to TRBJ2-7; TRBD2 matches 7 bases in the middle. The starting material was peripheral blood, obtained before pregnancy. This clonotype originated in a female donor with multiple sclerosis, enrolled in a pregnancy study. The CDR3 reads as follows: CASTLVLAHYEQYF. Read as DNA, the sequence is TGTGCCAGCACCCTGGTACTAGCGCACTACGAGCAGTACTTC.